The rows below give T cell receptor beta chains drawn from one sample of a study of blood T cell repertoires in COVID-19. TCRdb's copy holds only in-frame clones and misses some; the assay was immunoSEQ multiplex PCR. The sample has 230,000 or so clones, roughly 89% seen once. Specimen: peripheral blood. The receptor source for this set is a woman between 40 and 55 years old who had recovered from COVID-19. Both conserved end residues are part of each CDR3. A D gene is named only where the DNA matches it firmly. For some rows the clone size is stated as once, few or many, or as a class when expanded; others skip it.

>TRBJ1-1|TRBV9|TRBD1|15|NA
CASSAQTGLGTEAFF
TGTGCCAGCAGCGCCCAGACAGGGTTGGGCACTGAAGCTTTCTTT
>TRBJ1-1|TRBV28|TRBD1|15|NA
CASSTGQGGGTEAFF
TGTGCCAGCAGTACCGGACAGGGAGGGGGCACTGAAGCTTTCTTT
>TRBJ1-1|TRBV10-3|TRBD1|14|NA
CAISEGQARTEAFF
TGTGCCATCAGTGAGGGACAGGCTAGAACTGAAGCTTTCTTT
>TRBJ1-5|TRBV7-9|NA|13|NA
CASSSQHNQPQHF
TGTGCCAGCAGCTCCCAACACAATCAGCCCCAGCATTTT
>TRBJ1-1|TRBV28|NA|12|NA
CASSSGGQEAFF
TGTGCCAGCAGTTCGGGAGGACAGGAAGCTTTCTTT
>TRBJ1-2|TRBV3-1/TRBV3-2|NA|15|NA
CASSQDLAGNYGYTF
TGTGCCAGCAGCCAAGATCTCGCGGGGAACTATGGCTACACCTTC
>TRBJ1-1|TRBV13|NA|12|NA
CASSSPPAEAFF
TGTGCCAGCAGCTCCCCCCCCGCTGAAGCTTTCTTT
>TRBJ2-5|TRBV2|NA|15|NA
CASSGPVASGETQYF
TGTGCCAGCAGTGGCCCGGTCGCAAGCGGAGAGACCCAGTACTTC
>TRBJ1-1|TRBV5-1|NA|16|NA
CASSSSLGAGNTEAFF
TGCGCCAGCAGCTCATCATTAGGGGCAGGCAACACTGAAGCTTTCTTT
>TRBJ1-4|TRBV3-1/TRBV3-2|NA|16|NA
CASSQAITSTNEKLFF
TGTGCCAGCAGCCAAGCGATTACATCAACTAATGAAAAACTGTTTTTT
>TRBJ2-1|TRBV28|NA|14|NA
CASSLGGGMDEQFF
TGTGCCAGCAGTTTAGGGGGGGGCATGGATGAGCAGTTCTTC
>TRBJ1-3|TRBV27|NA|15|NA
CASSPPTGLGNTIYF
TGTGCCAGCAGCCCTCCGACAGGACTTGGAAACACCATATATTTT
>TRBJ2-5|TRBV9|TRBD1|14|NA
CASSVGQIQETQYF
TGTGCCAGCAGCGTGGGACAGATCCAAGAGACCCAGTACTTC
>TRBJ2-5|TRBV11-2|TRBD1|13|NA
CASSTGQVETQYF
TGTGCCAGCAGCACAGGACAGGTAGAGACCCAGTACTTC
>TRBJ2-3|TRBV18|TRBD1|16|once
CASSPKVGQTTDTQYF
TGTGCCAGCTCACCGAAAGTGGGACAGACCACAGATACGCAGTATTTT
>TRBJ2-1|TRBV7-3|NA|12|NA
CASSSFRGEQFF
TGTGCCAGCAGCTCCTTCCGGGGTGAGCAGTTCTTC
>TRBJ2-5|TRBV14|TRBD2|19|NA
CASSPLVGLAGGKGETQYF
TGTGCCAGCAGCCCCCTTGTAGGACTAGCGGGGGGGAAAGGAGAGACCCAGTACTTC
>TRBJ1-1|TRBV12-5|NA|12|NA
CASGPDPGGAFF
TGTGCTAGTGGCCCAGACCCCGGAGGGGCTTTCTTT
>TRBJ2-2|TRBV10-3|TRBD2|13|NA
CAAAPTSPGELFF
TGTGCCGCCGCCCCGACTAGCCCCGGGGAGCTGTTTTTT
>TRBJ2-5|TRBV18|NA|12|NA
CASCPGRETQYF
TGTGCCAGCTGCCCGGGGAGAGAGACCCAGTACTTC
>TRBJ1-3|TRBV6-1|NA|15|NA
CASSEWTDSGNTIYF
TGTGCCAGCAGTGAATGGACAGACTCTGGAAACACCATATATTTT
>TRBJ1-5|TRBV24-1|NA|14|NA
CATARGTSNQPQHF
TGTGCCACAGCGCGGGGCACTAGCAATCAGCCCCAGCATTTT
>TRBJ2-1|TRBV6-2/TRBV6-3|TRBD2|15|once
CASSKSSGPYNEQFF
TGTGCCAGCAGTAAATCTAGCGGCCCCTACAATGAGCAGTTCTTC
>TRBJ2-5|TRBV3-1/TRBV3-2|NA|12|NA
CASSYSQETQYF
TGTGCCAGCAGCTACTCGCAAGAGACCCAGTACTTC
>TRBJ2-3|TRBV4-1|TRBD2|15|NA
CASSHSSGGTDTQYF
TGCGCCAGCAGCCACTCTAGCGGGGGCACAGATACGCAGTATTTT
>TRBJ1-4|TRBV7-9|NA|15|NA
CASSFPGTLNEKLFF
TGTGCCAGCAGCTTTCCCGGGACATTAAATGAAAAACTGTTTTTT
>TRBJ1-2|TRBV4-1|NA|14|NA
CASRLFRVGYGYTF
TGCGCCAGCAGACTATTTCGGGTAGGCTATGGCTACACCTTC
>TRBJ2-3|TRBV7-5|NA|19|NA
CARSLRGLAGVRGTDTQYF
TGTGCCAGAAGCTTACGTGGTTTAGCGGGAGTACGGGGCACAGATACGCAGTATTTT
>TRBJ2-2|TRBV6-5|NA|14|NA
CASIHNRGSGELFF
TGTGCCAGCATCCATAATCGAGGGTCCGGGGAGCTGTTTTTT
>TRBJ2-5|TRBV6-5|NA|14|NA
CASSYGGPQETQYF
TGTGCCAGCAGTTACGGTGGGCCTCAAGAGACCCAGTACTTC
>TRBJ1-6|TRBV24-1|NA|17|NA
CATRGLWRGGDNSPLHF
TGTGCCACCAGGGGCCTTTGGAGGGGCGGTGATAATTCACCCCTCCACTTT
>TRBJ2-3|TRBV3-1/TRBV3-2|TRBD1|17|NA
CASSRTRDRALTDTQYF
TGTGCCAGCAGCCGGACCCGGGACAGGGCCCTCACAGATACGCAGTATTTT
>TRBJ2-3|TRBV11-3|NA|16|few
CASSLDLEGSTDTQYF
TGTGCCAGCAGCTTAGATCTGGAGGGGAGCACAGATACGCAGTATTTT
>TRBJ2-1|TRBV6-1|TRBD2|16|NA
CASSEVGTSGANEQFF
TGTGCCAGCAGTGAAGTAGGGACTAGCGGGGCCAATGAGCAGTTCTTC
>TRBJ2-1|TRBV7-9|TRBD1|13|NA
CASSTITGGEQFF
TGTGCCAGCAGCACCATAACAGGGGGCGAGCAGTTCTTC
>TRBJ2-5|TRBV7-9|NA|13|NA
CASRNPVRETQYF
TGTGCCAGCAGGAATCCGGTACGGGAGACCCAGTACTTC
>TRBJ2-1|TRBV28|TRBD1|13|once
CASSGQGANEQFF
TGTGCCAGCAGTGGACAGGGGGCGAATGAGCAGTTCTTC
>TRBJ2-1|TRBV21-1|NA|20|NA
CASSKGGSTSGSCSYNEQFF
TGTGCCAGCAGCAAAGGGGGCTCGACTAGCGGGAGTTGCTCCTACAATGAGCAGTTCTTC
>TRBJ1-1|TRBV6-5|NA|13|NA
CASSYEGDTEAFF
TGTGCCAGCAGTTACGAAGGGGACACTGAAGCTTTCTTT
>TRBJ2-1|TRBV6-1|NA|18|once
CASSASGHGRVRFNEQFF
TGTGCCAGCAGTGCCTCCGGCCACGGCAGGGTTAGGTTCAATGAGCAGTTCTTC
>TRBJ1-5|TRBV29-1|NA|13|NA
CSVGGGLNQPQHF
TGCAGCGTTGGAGGGGGTTTAAATCAGCCCCAGCATTTT
>TRBJ2-3|TRBV5-4|NA|16|NA
CASSPGAGANTDTQYF
TGTGCCAGCAGCCCTGGTGCGGGGGCAAACACAGATACGCAGTATTTT
>TRBJ1-6|TRBV2|NA|12|NA
CASSRRETPLHF
TGTGCCAGCAGCCGAAGGGAGACACCCCTCCACTTT
>TRBJ2-3|TRBV7-2|NA|12|NA
CASSLAENTQYF
TGTGCCAGCAGCTTAGCGGAGAATACGCAGTATTTT
>TRBJ1-2|TRBV6-1|NA|15|NA
CASSEWTPGVGGYTF
TGTGCCAGCAGTGAGTGGACCCCCGGGGTGGGGGGCTACACCTTC
>TRBJ2-1|TRBV20-1|TRBD2|16|NA
CSASGPSGRGNNEQFF
TGCAGTGCTAGTGGGCCTAGCGGGAGGGGCAACAATGAGCAGTTCTTC
>TRBJ2-5|TRBV16|TRBD1|15|NA
CASSQTGQGEETQYF
TGTGCCAGCAGCCAAACAGGACAGGGGGAAGAGACCCAGTACTTC
>TRBJ2-1|TRBV19|TRBD2|14|NA
CASSIAGVGNEQFF
TGTGCCAGTAGTATCGCGGGAGTGGGGAATGAGCAGTTCTTC
>TRBJ1-6|TRBV3-1/TRBV3-2|NA|13|NA
CASSQDGNSPLHF
TGTGCCAGCAGCCAAGACGGTAATTCACCCCTCCACTTT
>TRBJ1-5|TRBV12-3/TRBV12-4|NA|13|NA
CASSLGWQGPQHF
TGTGCCAGCAGTTTGGGCTGGCAAGGGCCCCAGCATTTT
>TRBJ1-6|TRBV7-9|NA|14|NA
CASSTGGINSPLHF
TGTGCCAGCAGCACGGGAGGCATTAATTCACCCCTCCACTTT
>TRBJ1-1|TRBV10-2|NA|13|NA
CASSGRENTEAFF
TGCGCCAGCAGTGGGCGGGAGAACACTGAAGCTTTCTTT
>TRBJ1-1|TRBV5-1|TRBD1|15|NA
CASSLGQGLSTEAFF
TGCGCCAGCAGCTTGGGACAGGGGCTGAGCACTGAAGCTTTCTTT
>TRBJ1-5|TRBV19|NA|15|NA
CASSISDRDNQPQHF
TGTGCCAGTAGTATTTCCGACAGAGATAATCAGCCCCAGCATTTT
>TRBJ1-5|TRBV19|NA|15|NA
CASSIAGKSNQPQHF
TGTGCCAGTAGTATAGCGGGGAAAAGCAATCAGCCCCAGCATTTT
>TRBJ1-2|TRBV3-1/TRBV3-2|NA|13|NA
CASSKRGYYGYTF
TGTGCCAGCAGCAAAAGAGGTTACTATGGCTACACCTTC
>TRBJ2-3|TRBV5-1|NA|16|NA
CASSLPVPEAADTQYF
TGCGCCAGCAGCTTACCCGTTCCTGAGGCCGCAGATACGCAGTATTTT
>TRBJ1-5|TRBV12-3/TRBV12-4|TRBD1|13|few
CASSTGAGQPQHF
TGTGCCAGCAGTACAGGGGCCGGGCAGCCCCAGCATTTT
>TRBJ2-5|TRBV30|NA|13|NA
CAWSKRLQETQYF
TGTGCCTGGAGTAAGAGACTCCAAGAGACCCAGTACTTC